One sample yielded the 2 T cell receptor beta chains listed below, sequenced in a study of T cells in Graves' hyperthyroidism and ophthalmopathy. RNA transcripts were the template for amplifying TCR beta CDR3 regions. The study used the HTBI primer set for a first-round RT-PCR of the TCR CDR3. TCRdb reanalysed the multiplex PCR reads using MiXCR and keeps one entry per CDR3 protein. The profile shows 500,000 to 750,000 distinct CDR3 sequences, around 45% of them singletons. The sample taken for sequencing was peripheral blood or thyroid tissue (not recorded which). The receptors shown here come from a woman under 30 with Graves' hyperthyroidism.

This chain joins TRBV2 and TRBJ2-1, with 9 positions matching TRBD2. Losses at the gene ends were 6 bases for V and 5 bases for J; bases not matched to a gene: 5. The CDR3 length is 14 residues. Germline loops: CDR1 SNHLY, CDR2 FYNNEI. DNA for the CDR3: TGTGCCAGCAGGCCGGGACTAGCACACAATGAGCAGTTCTTC. It yields the protein CASRPGLAHNEQFF.

As concerns this clonotype: One end of the junction is discordant with germline, which a read error may explain. The CDR3 coding sequence is TGCGCCATGGGGTCGGGGTACACTGAAGCTTTCTTT. Its protein is CAMGSGYTEAFF. The V gene is TRBV7-6, the J gene TRBJ1-1, with D uncertain. Germline V CDR1 and CDR2: SGHVS, FNYEAQ. The CDR3 runs to 12 residues.